Sequencing of this T cell receptor (beta chain) was carried out in a study of OX40 agonist ivuxolimab in advanced cancers. The investigators sampled blood at baseline, at cycle 4 day 1, and at cycle 7 day 1. This CDR3 spans 13 amino acids. The germline V gene has CDR1 GTSNPN and CDR2 SVGIG (reference sequence). The V and J ends lost 1 base and 1 base, in that order; junction bases with no gene match: 0. Clones were sequenced by immunoSEQ multiplex PCR, and TCRdb holds only the in-frame ones, with some missing. The data show some 110,000 clones, around nine tenths seen once. This TCR was recovered from an adult with an advanced solid tumor such as melanoma, head and neck, liver or kidney cancer. The V and J genes are TRBV30 and TRBJ2-5; 7 nucleotides agree with TRBD1. The material was CD4+ or CD8+ T cells sorted from blood, obtained in a trial of the OX40 agonist ivuxolimab. The CDR3 sequence: CAWSGTGQETQYF. DNA of the CDR3: TGTGCCTGGAGTGGGACAGGCCAAGAGACCCAGTACTTC.